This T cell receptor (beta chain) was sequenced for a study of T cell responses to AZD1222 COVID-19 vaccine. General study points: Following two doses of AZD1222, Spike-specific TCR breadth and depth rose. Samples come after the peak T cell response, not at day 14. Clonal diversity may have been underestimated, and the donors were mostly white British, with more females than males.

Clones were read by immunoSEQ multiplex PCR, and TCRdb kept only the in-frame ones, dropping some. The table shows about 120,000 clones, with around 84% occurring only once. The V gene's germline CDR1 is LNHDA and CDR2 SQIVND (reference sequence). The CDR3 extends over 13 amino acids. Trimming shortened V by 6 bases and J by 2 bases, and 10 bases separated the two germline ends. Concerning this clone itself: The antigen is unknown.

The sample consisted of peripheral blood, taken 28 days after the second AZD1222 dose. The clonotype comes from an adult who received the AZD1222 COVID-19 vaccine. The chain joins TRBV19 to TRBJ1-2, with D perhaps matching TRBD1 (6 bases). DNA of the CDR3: TGTGCCAGTAGGAAGGACAGAAACTATGGCTACACCTTC. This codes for CASRKDRNYGYTF.